The subject of this entry is one T cell receptor beta chain. Its antigen is not known. This sample stems from a study of cytomegalovirus exposure and HLA in healthy donors. Study-wide findings and caveats: When presence/absence was analysed, sequencing depth was taken to be roughly uniform across donors.

The germline CDR1 and CDR2 sequences are SGHAT and FQNNGV. V dropped 5 bases and J dropped 6 bases, with 12 bases sitting between them. This CDR3 has 13 residues. Primers: 60 Vbeta forward and 13 Jbeta reverse. Here immunoSEQ multiplex PCR was the method, and the copy in TCRdb shows in-frame clones only, minus some. In the table there are about 160,000 clones, approximately 81% of which are singletons. The sample comprised PBMCs. This TCR came from a woman aged 30 to 39 in good health and CMV-seropositive. This chain joins TRBV11-2 and TRBJ2-3; no reliable D call. The CDR3 DNA sequence: TGTGCCAGCAGCCCCGCGATATTCGATACGCAGTATTTT. Residues: CASSPAIFDTQYF.